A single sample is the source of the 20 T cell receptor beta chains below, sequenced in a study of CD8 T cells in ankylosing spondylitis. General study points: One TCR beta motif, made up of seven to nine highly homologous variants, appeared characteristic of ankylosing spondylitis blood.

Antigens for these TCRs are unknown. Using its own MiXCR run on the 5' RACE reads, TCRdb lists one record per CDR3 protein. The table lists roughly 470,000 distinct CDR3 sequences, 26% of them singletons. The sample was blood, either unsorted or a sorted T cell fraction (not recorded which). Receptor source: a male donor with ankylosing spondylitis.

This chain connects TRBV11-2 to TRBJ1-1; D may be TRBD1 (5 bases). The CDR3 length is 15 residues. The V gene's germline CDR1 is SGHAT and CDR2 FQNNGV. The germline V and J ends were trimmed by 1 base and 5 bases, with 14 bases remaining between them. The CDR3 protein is CASSLAGGMGTEAFF. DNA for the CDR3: TGTGCCAGCAGCTTAGCTGGGGGGATGGGGACTGAAGCTTTCTTT.

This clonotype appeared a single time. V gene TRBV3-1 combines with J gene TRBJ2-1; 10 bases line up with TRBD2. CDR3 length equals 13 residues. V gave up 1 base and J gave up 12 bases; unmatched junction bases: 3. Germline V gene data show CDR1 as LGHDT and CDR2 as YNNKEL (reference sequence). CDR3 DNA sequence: TGTGCCAGCAGCCAAGCGAGCGGGAGGGCGCAGTTCTTC. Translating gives CASSQASGRAQFF.

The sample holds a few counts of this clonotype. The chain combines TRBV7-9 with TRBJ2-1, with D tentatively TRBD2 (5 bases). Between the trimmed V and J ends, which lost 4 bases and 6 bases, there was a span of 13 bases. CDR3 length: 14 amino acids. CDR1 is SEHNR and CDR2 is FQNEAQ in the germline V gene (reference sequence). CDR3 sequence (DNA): TGTGCCAGCAGCTCATCGGGTAGCGTCAATGAGCAGTTCTTC. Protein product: CASSSSGSVNEQFF.

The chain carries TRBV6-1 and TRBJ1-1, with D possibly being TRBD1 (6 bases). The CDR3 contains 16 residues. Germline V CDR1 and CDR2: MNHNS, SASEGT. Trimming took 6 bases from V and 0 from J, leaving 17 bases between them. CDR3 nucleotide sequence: TGTGCCAGCAGGAAGGGTATGGACAGATTGAACACTGAAGCTTTCTTT. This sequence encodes CASRKGMDRLNTEAFF.

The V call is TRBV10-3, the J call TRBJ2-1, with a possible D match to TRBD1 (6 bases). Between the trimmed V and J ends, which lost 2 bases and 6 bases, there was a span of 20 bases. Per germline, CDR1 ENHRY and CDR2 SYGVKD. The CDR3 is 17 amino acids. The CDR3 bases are TGTGCCATCAGTGAGACTACAGGGTTATCCTCTATCAATGAGCAGTTCTTC. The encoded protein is CAISETTGLSSINEQFF.

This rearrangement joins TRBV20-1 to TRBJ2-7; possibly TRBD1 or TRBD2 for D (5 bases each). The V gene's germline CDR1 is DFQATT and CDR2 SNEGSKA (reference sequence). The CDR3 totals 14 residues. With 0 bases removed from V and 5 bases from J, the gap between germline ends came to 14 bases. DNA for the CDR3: TGCAGTGCTAGAGATTGGGCGACAGCGGACGAGCAGTACTTC. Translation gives CSARDWATADEQYF.

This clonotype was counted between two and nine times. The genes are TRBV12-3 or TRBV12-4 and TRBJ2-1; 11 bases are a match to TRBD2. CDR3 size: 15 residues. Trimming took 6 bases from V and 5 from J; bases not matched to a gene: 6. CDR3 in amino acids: CASSKGTSGNNEQFF. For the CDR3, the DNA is TGTGCCAGCAGCAAAGGGACTAGCGGAAACAATGAGCAGTTCTTC.

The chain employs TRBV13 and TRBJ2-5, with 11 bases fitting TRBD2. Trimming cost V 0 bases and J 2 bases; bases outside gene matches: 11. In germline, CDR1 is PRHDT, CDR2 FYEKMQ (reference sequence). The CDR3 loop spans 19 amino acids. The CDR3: CASSLGPASGRSSQETQYF. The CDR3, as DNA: TGTGCCAGCAGCTTAGGCCCGGCTAGCGGGAGGTCCTCACAAGAGACCCAGTACTTC. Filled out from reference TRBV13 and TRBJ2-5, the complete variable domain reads AAGVIQSPRHLIKEKRETATLKCYPIPRHDTVYWYQQGPGQDPQFLISFYEKMQSDKGSIPDRFSAQQFSDYHSELNMSSLELGDSALYFCASSLGPASGRSSQETQYFGPGTRLLVL.

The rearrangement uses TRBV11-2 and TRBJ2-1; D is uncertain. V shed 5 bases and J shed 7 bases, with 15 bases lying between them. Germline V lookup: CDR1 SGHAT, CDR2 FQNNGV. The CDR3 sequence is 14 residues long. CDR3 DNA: TGTGCCAGCAGCCCCGTGGGCCGCAGGAATGAGCAGTTCTTC. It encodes CASSPVGRRNEQFF.

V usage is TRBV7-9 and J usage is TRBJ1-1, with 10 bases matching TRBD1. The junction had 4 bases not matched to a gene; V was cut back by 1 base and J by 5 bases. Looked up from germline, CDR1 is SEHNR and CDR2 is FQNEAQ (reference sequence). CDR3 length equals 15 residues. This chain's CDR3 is CASSLGQGARTEAFF. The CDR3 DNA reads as TGTGCCAGCAGCTTAGGACAGGGGGCGCGGACTGAAGCTTTCTTT.

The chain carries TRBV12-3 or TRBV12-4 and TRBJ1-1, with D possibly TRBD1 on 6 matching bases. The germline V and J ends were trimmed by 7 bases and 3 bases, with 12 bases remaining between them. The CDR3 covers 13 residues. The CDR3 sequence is CASTRRGDTEAFF. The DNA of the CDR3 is TGTGCCAGCACCCGCAGGGGCGACACTGAAGCTTTCTTT.

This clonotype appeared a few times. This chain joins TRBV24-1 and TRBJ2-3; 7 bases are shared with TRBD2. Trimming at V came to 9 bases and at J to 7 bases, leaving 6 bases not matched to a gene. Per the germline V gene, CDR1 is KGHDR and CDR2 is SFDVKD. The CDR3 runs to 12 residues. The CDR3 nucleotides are TGTGCCACCGGCGGGAGCGGCTATACGCAGTATTTT. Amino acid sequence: CATGGSGYTQYF.

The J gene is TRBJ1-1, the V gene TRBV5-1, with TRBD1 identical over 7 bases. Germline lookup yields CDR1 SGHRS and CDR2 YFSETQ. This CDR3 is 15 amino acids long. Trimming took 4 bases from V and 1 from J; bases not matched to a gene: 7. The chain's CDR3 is CASSDPQGSNTEAFF. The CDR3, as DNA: TGCGCCAGCAGCGACCCACAGGGGTCGAACACTGAAGCTTTCTTT.

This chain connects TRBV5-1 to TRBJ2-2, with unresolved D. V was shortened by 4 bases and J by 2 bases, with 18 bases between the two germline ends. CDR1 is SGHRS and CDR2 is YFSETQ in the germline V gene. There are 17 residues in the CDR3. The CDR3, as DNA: TGCGCCAGCAGCAAAACAGCGAACACGAGAAACACCGGGGAGCTGTTTTTT. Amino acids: CASSKTANTRNTGELFF.

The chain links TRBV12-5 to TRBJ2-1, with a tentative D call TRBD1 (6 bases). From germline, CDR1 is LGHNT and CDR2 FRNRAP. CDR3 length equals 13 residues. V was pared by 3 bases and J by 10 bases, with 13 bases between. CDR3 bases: TGTGCTAGTGGTTTTTCAGGGGCAGGAGAGCAGTTCTTC. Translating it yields CASGFSGAGEQFF.

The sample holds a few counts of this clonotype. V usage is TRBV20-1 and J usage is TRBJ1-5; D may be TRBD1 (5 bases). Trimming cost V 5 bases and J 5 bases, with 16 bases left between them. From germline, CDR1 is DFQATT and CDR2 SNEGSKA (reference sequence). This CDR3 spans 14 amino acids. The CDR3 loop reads CSALSGRGDQPQHF. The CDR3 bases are TGCAGTGCTTTATCGGGCCGGGGGGATCAGCCCCAGCATTTT.

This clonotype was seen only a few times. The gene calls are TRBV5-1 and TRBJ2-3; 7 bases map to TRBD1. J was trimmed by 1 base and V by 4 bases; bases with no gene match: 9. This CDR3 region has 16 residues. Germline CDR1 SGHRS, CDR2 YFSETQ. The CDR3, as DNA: TGCGCCAGCAGCAAGACAGGGACCGGAGGCACAGATACGCAGTATTTT. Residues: CASSKTGTGGTDTQYF.

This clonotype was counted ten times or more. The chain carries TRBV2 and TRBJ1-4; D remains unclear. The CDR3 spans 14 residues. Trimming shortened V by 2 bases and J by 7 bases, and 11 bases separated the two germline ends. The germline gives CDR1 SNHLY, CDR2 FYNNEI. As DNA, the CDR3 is TGTGCCAGCAGTGAAAATAGGGATTCTGAAAAACTGTTTTTT. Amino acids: CASSENRDSEKLFF.

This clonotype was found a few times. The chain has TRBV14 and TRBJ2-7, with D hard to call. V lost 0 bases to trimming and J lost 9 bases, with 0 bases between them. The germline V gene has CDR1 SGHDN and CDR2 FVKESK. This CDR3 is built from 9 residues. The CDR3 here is CASSQEQYV. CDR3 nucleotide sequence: TGTGCCAGCAGCCAAGAGCAGTACGTC.

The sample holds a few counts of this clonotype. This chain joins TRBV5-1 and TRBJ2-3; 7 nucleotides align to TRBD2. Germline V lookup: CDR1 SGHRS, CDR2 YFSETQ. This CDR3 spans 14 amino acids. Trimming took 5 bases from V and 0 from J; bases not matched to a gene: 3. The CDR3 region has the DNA TGCGCCAGCAGGGTTAGCGGGAGCACAGATACGCAGTATTTT. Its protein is CASRVSGSTDTQYF. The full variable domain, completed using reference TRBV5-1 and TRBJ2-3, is KAGVTQTPRYLIKTRGQQVTLSCSPISGHRSVSWYQQTPGQGLQFLFEYFSETQRNKGNFPGRFSGRQFSNSRSEMNVSTLELGDSALYLCASRVSGSTDTQYFGPGTRLTVL.